Below are 19 T cell receptor beta chains sequenced from a single sample in a study of vaccination and CD4 T cells after COVID-19. Sequencing of the DNA from cultured CD4+ T cells was carried out with the Oncomine TCR Beta short-read assay. TCRdb re-called the PCR reads through MiXCR, storing one row per CDR3 protein. Of about 6,300 distinct CDR3 sequences listed, 68% were seen once; the top ten hold 40% to 50%. These receptors' antigens are unknown. As to treatment: roughly 10-day PBMC culture with coronavirus spike peptide pools or control peptides (ViraFEST assay). The material sequenced was CD4+ T cells from blood, cultured in vitro. The receptors stem from a human donor who had recovered from COVID-19.

The chain links TRBV5-4 to TRBJ2-3; D possibly corresponds to TRBD1 (6 bases). CDR3 length: 11 residues. Trimming took off 4 bases at V and 12 bases at J, with 12 bases between the two ends. CDR1 and CDR2 (germline): SGHNT, YYREEE (reference sequence). This chain's CDR3 is CASSADSQQYF. For the CDR3, the DNA is TGTGCCAGCAGCGCGGACAGTCAACAGTATTTT.

In DNA, the CDR3 is TGCAGTGCTAGAGATCGGAGGGGCCCTGACGCTGAAGCTTTCTTT. It yields the protein CSARDRRGPDAEAFF. The V and J genes are TRBV20-1 and TRBJ1-1; TRBD1 might be the D (5 bases). Germline lookup yields CDR1 DFQATT and CDR2 SNEGSKA (reference sequence). V dropped 0 bases and J dropped 6 bases, with 17 bases sitting between them. CDR3 size: 15 residues.

The chain couples TRBV6-1 to TRBJ1-2, with D tentatively TRBD1 (6 bases). Trimming shortened V by 4 bases and J by 6 bases, and 18 bases separated the two germline ends. Germline values: CDR1 MNHNS, CDR2 SASEGT. This CDR3 spans 15 amino acids. The CDR3: CASSASSQGSDGYTF. CDR3 nucleotide sequence: TGTGCCAGCAGTGCCTCTTCCCAGGGGTCTGATGGCTACACCTTC.

The rearrangement links TRBV19 to TRBJ1-5, with D unclear. The CDR3 is 16 amino acids. V lost 3 bases and J lost 2, with 14 bases in between. Germline V gives CDR1 LNHDA, CDR2 SQIVND (reference sequence). CDR3 DNA sequence: TGTGCCAGTAGTATTAGTTTCGGAGGAGGCAATCAGCCCCAGCATTTT. Its protein is CASSISFGGGNQPQHF.

The chain uses TRBV10-3 and TRBJ1-1; weak D call: TRBD1 (5 bases). The germline CDR1 and CDR2 sequences are ENHRY and SYGVKD. The CDR3 sequence is 11 residues long. The V end was cut by 10 bases, the J end by 2 bases, with 8 bases between. Written as DNA, the CDR3 is TGTGCCACGACAGACAACACTGAAGCTTTCTTT. This gives the protein CATTDNTEAFF.

The chain recombines TRBV27 with TRBJ2-5; D assignment may be TRBD1 or TRBD2 (5 bases each). Germline V gene sequence: CDR1 MNHEY, CDR2 SMNVEV (reference sequence). Between the trimmed V and J ends, which lost 4 bases and 5 bases, there was a span of 11 bases. This CDR3 has 13 residues. The CDR3 bases are TGTGCCAGCAGTTCTCGGGACGCCGAGACCCAGTACTTC. Protein: CASSSRDAETQYF.

This chain joins TRBV2 and TRBJ1-2, with no clear D. V shed 3 bases and J shed 4 bases, with 9 bases lying between them. This CDR3 spans 13 amino acids. Germline CDR1 SNHLY, CDR2 FYNNEI. The CDR3: CASSDSAGYGYTF. The DNA of the CDR3 is TGTGCCAGCAGTGACAGCGCCGGCTATGGCTACACCTTC.

This clonotype has a single count. The genes are TRBV7-2 and TRBJ1-6; 7 nucleotides match TRBD1. Germline assignment: CDR1 SGHTA and CDR2 FQGNSA. This CDR3 has 15 amino acids. Trimming at V came to 1 base and at J to 7 bases, leaving 4 bases not matched to a gene. CDR3 coding DNA: TGTGCCAGCAGCTTAGGGCCAGGGGGAAATTCACCCCTCCACTTT. Translation: CASSLGPGGNSPLHF.

The V and J genes are TRBV25-1 and TRBJ2-5, with D perhaps given as TRBD1 or TRBD2 (6 bases each). Germline CDR1 is MGHDK and CDR2 is SYGVNS. This CDR3 has 14 residues. V was shortened by 0 bases and J by 5 bases, with 10 bases between the two germline ends. The DNA for the CDR3 is TGTGCCAGCAGTGAATACGGGGGCCGGGAGACCCAGTACTTC. Its translation: CASSEYGGRETQYF. The full variable domain, its missing parts supplied by reference TRBV25-1 and TRBJ2-5, is EADIYQTPRYLVIGTGKKITLECSQTMGHDKMYWYQQDPGMELHLIHYSYGVNSTEKGDLSSESTVSRIRTEHFPLTLESARPSHTSQYLCASSEYGGRETQYFGPGTRLLVL.

The chain employs TRBV10-3 and TRBJ1-5; no clear D. Germline V gene lookup returns CDR1 ENHRY and CDR2 SYGVKD. There are 16 residues in the CDR3. V lost 3 bases and J 3 bases, leaving 15 bases between the germline ends. The CDR3 protein is CAISEVRGGPNQPQHF. In DNA form, the CDR3 reads TGTGCCATCAGTGAAGTACGGGGAGGGCCCAATCAGCCCCAGCATTTT.

The chain uses TRBV7-2 and TRBJ1-2; D unresolved. The CDR3 covers 12 residues. Germline values: CDR1 SGHTA, CDR2 FQGNSA. With 6 bases removed from V and 3 bases from J, the gap between germline ends came to 8 bases. The CDR3 protein is CASSDTYYGYTF. The DNA for the CDR3 is TGTGCCAGCAGTGATACCTACTATGGCTACACCTTC.

The table lists this clonotype with a count of one. The chain uses TRBV27 and TRBJ1-1; D is ambiguous. CDR3 length equals 15 residues. Looked up from germline, CDR1 is MNHEY and CDR2 is SMNVEV (reference sequence). Trimming removed 3 bases at V and 0 bases at J, with 11 bases between. The CDR3 sequence: CASSFGRNMNTEAFF. The CDR3 DNA sequence: TGTGCCAGCAGTTTTGGGAGGAATATGAACACTGAAGCTTTCTTT.

The CDR3 is CASSPRTGWPKSNQPQHF. In nucleotides, the CDR3 is TGTGCCAGCTCACCGAGGACAGGGTGGCCGAAGAGCAATCAGCCCCAGCATTTT. This rearrangement joins TRBV18 to TRBJ1-5; 8 bases map to TRBD1. The ends lost 3 bases at V and 1 base at J; junction bases unmatched: 11. Per germline, CDR1 KGHSH and CDR2 LQKENI. The CDR3 extends over 18 amino acids.

The CDR3 sequence: CASSLGHEETQYF. The CDR3 nucleotides are TGTGCCAGCAGCTTAGGCCACGAAGAGACCCAGTACTTC. This chain connects TRBV7-3 to TRBJ2-5; D call uncertain. Trimming pared 2 bases from V and 3 bases from J, leaving 7 bases between. The germline V gene has CDR1 SGHTA and CDR2 FQGTGA. CDR3 size: 13 residues.

To note about this clonotype: Germline is not matched at one junction end, which may reflect a read error. V is TRBV7-7 and J is TRBJ2-7, with TRBD1 matching over 7 bases. The V gene's germline CDR1 is SSHAT and CDR2 FNYEAQ (reference sequence). The CDR3 is made up of 15 amino acids. The CDR3 here is CASSLGPGTVYEQYF. The CDR3 DNA reads as TGTGCTAGCAGCTTAGGACCCGGGACAGTCTACGAGCAGTACTTC.

This clonotype was seen once. The chain carries TRBV7-3 and TRBJ2-2; tentative D call: TRBD2 (5 bases). CDR1 is SGHTA and CDR2 is FQGTGA in the germline V gene. CDR3 length equals 14 residues. V was cut by 3 bases and J by 4 bases, with 9 bases left in between. For the CDR3, the DNA is TGTGCCAGCAGCTTGGGCGGGTCCACCGGGGAGCTGTTTTTT. This gives the protein CASSLGGSTGELFF. Supplemented by reference TRBV7-3 and TRBJ2-2, the full variable domain reads GAGVSQTPSNKVTEKGKYVELRCDPISGHTALYWYRQSLGQGPEFLIYFQGTGAADDSGLPNDRFFAVRPEGSVSTLKIQRTERGDSAVYLCASSLGGSTGELFFGEGSRLTVL.

The rearrangement uses TRBV5-6 and TRBJ2-5, with a weak D call TRBD2 (5 bases). CDR1 is SGHDT, CDR2 YYEEEE, per germline. Trimming pared 1 base from V and 2 bases from J, leaving 9 bases between. The CDR3 loop spans 14 amino acids. CDR3: CASSLSGVQETQYF. In nucleotides, the CDR3 is TGTGCCAGCAGCTTGTCCGGGGTACAAGAGACCCAGTACTTC.

This rearrangement joins TRBV7-8 to TRBJ2-5; 11 bases are a match to TRBD2. Germline assignment: CDR1 SGHVS and CDR2 FQNEAQ. The CDR3 has 15 amino acids. V lost 5 bases to trimming and J lost 4 bases; unmatched junction nucleotides: 6. CDR3 in amino acids: CASSASGRRVETQYF. CDR3 bases: TGTGCCAGCAGCGCTAGCGGGAGGAGGGTAGAGACCCAGTACTTC.

This clonotype has just a few counts. The chain couples TRBV27 to TRBJ2-7, with 10 bases fitting TRBD1. Germline V CDR1 and CDR2: MNHEY, SMNVEV (reference sequence). CDR3 size: 15 residues. V lost 5 bases and J lost 2; bases outside the gene matches: 6. Written as DNA, the CDR3 is TGTGCCAGCAGTCGAAAAGGACAGGGGGCCTACGAGCAGTACTTC. Translation gives CASSRKGQGAYEQYF.